A single T cell receptor (beta chain) is shown here with its context. The germline V gene encodes CDR1 WNHNN and CDR2 SYGVQD (reference sequence). The CDR3 loop spans 15 amino acids. This sample was included in a study of CXCR3-negative and CXCR3-positive naive CD8 T cells. In preparing the TRB cDNA libraries, 5' RACE with UMI labels was used. From the 5' RACE reads, TCRdb lists one entry per CDR3 protein and no DNA. This table holds 25,000 to 35,000 distinct CDR3 sequences. The sequencing sample was made of memory CD8+ T cells from blood. The rearrangement uses TRBV10-1 and TRBJ2-1; without DNA, the TCRdb call of TRBD1 cannot be checked. This TCR derives from a human donor in good health. Some clones in this sample may be carry-over from other donors' samples. The chain's CDR3 is CASSEPGQGCDEQFF.